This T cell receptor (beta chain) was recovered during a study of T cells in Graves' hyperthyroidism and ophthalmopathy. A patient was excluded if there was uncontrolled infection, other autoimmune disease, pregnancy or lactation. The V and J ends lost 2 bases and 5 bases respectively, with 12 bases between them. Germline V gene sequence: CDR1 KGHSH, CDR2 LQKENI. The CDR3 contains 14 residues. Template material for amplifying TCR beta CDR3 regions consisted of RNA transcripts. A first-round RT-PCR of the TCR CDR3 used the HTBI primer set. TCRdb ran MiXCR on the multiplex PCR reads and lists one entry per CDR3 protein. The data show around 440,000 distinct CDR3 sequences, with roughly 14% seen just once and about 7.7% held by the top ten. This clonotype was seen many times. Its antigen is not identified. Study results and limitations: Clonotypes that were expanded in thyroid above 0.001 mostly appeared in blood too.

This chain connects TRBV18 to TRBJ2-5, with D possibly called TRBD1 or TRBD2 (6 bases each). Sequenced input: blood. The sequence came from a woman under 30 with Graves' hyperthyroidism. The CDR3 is CASSPFGGEETQYF. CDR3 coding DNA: TGTGCCAGCTCACCATTCGGGGGCGAGGAGACCCAGTACTTC.